The TCR beta chain described here comes from a study of T cell changes during pregnancy in multiple sclerosis. V lost 2 bases, J lost 0 bases, and 9 bases lay in between. This CDR3 contains 15 residues. Germline V gene data show CDR1 as SGHTS and CDR2 as YDEGEE. Clones were read by immunoSEQ multiplex PCR, and TCRdb kept only the in-frame ones, dropping some. In the table there are about 15,000 clones, 65% to 90% of which are singletons. The receptor was derived from a female donor with multiple sclerosis, enrolled in a pregnancy study. The rearrangement uses TRBV5-8 and TRBJ1-5, with D possibly matching TRBD1 (5 bases). This specimen consisted of CD8+ T cells from peripheral blood mononuclear cells, obtained in the first trimester of pregnancy. CDR3: CASSLGGDSNQPQHF. The DNA of the CDR3 is TGTGCCAGCAGCTTAGGAGGGGATAGCAATCAGCCCCAGCATTTT.